This TCR beta chain appears in the sequencing data of a study of T-cell reconstitution after alpha-beta-depleted transplantation in children. This clonotype showed up just a few times. Its antigen remains unknown. V was clipped by 6 bases and J by 11 bases, with 11 bases between them. CDR3 length equals 11 residues. The germline V gene has CDR1 MDHEN and CDR2 SYDVKM. The TCRbeta library was prepared with unique molecular identifiers. TCRdb independently ran MiXCR on the PCR reads; one entry per CDR3 protein. The profile shows 450,000 to 600,000 distinct CDR3 sequences, 10% to 15% of them singletons. General study points: Reportedly, alpha-beta T cells present about two months post-transplant originated from several hundred expanded clones of graft origin. Recipient T cells and thymic progenitors that survived were the source of the high TCRbeta diversity seen at day 60 in some patients. One year post-transplant, T-cell counts and diversity were largely derived from T cells produced anew.

The sample consisted of PBMCs, mostly from graft donor cells, taken 360 days after TCRalphabeta/CD19-depleted stem cell transplant. The chain combines TRBV28 with TRBJ2-1, with a possible D match to TRBD1 (6 bases). The sequence came from a male patient between 5 and 17 years old who had a stem cell transplant for acute myeloid leukemia, so the T cells may come from the graft donor. The CDR3 protein is CASSPTGKQFF. The DNA of the CDR3 is TGTGCCAGCAGCCCGACAGGAAAGCAGTTCTTC.